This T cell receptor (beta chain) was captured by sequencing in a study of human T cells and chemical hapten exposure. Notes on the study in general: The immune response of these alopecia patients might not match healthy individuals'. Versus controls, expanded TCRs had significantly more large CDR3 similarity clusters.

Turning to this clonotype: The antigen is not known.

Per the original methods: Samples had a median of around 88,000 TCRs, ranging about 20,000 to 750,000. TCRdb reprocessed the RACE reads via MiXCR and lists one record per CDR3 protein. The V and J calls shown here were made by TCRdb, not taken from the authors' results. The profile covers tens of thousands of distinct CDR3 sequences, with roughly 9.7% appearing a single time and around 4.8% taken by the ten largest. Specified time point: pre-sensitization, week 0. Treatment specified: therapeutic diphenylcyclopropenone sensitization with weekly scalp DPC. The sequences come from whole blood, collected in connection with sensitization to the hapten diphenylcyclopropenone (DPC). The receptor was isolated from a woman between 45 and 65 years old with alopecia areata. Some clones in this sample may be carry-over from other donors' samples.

DNA for the CDR3: TGTGCCAGCAGAAACACCGGGACAGCCTACGAGCAGTACTTC. Residues: CASRNTGTAYEQYF. The chain joins TRBV28 to TRBJ2-7, with TRBD1 matching 7 bases. J gave up 2 bases and V 6 bases, and 7 bases lay outside the gene matches. The CDR3 sequence is 14 residues long. CDR1 is MDHEN, CDR2 SYDVKM, per germline.